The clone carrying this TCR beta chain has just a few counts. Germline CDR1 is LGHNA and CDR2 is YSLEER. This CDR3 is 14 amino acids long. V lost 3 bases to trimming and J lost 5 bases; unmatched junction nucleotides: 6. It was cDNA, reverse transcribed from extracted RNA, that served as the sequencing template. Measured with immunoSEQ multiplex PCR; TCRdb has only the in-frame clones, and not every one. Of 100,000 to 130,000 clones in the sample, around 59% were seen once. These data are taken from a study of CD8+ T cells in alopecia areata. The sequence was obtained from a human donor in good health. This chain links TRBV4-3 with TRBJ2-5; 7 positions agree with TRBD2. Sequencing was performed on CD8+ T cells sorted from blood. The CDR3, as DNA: TGCGCCAGCAGCCACGCTCGGGGGGAGGAGACCCAGTACTTC. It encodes CASSHARGEETQYF.